The present entry profiles one T cell receptor beta chain with its context. Antigen: not known. This sample is drawn from a study of T cell responses to AZD1222 COVID-19 vaccine. Study-wide results and limits: Females outnumbered males among donors, who were mostly white British; clonal diversity was possibly underestimated.

J was trimmed by 5 bases and V by 5 bases; bases with no gene match: 8. In germline, CDR1 is SGHTA, CDR2 FQGTGA. This CDR3 has 15 residues. Method: immunoSEQ multiplex PCR; TCRdb's copy keeps in-frame clones and lacks some. This sample has 90,000 to 120,000 clones, with roughly 87% found just once. The sequencing here drew on peripheral blood, taken on day 0 of AZD1222 vaccination. V gene TRBV7-3 combines with J gene TRBJ2-7; 11 bases match TRBD2. The TCR comes from an adult in good health. The CDR3 region is CASSPLAGEPHEQYF. The CDR3 nucleotides are TGTGCCAGCAGCCCACTAGCGGGAGAACCCCACGAGCAGTACTTC.